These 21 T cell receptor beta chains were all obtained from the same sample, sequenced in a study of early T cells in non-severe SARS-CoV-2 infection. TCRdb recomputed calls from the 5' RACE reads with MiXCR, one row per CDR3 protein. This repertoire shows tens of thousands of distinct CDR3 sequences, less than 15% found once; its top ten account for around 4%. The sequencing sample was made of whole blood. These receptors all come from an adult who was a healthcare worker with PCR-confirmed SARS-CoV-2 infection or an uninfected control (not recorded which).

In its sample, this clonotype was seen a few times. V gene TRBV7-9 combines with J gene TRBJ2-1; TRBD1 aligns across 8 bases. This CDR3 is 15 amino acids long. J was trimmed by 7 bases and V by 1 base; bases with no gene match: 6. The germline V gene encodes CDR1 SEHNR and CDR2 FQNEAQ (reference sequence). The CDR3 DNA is TGTGCCAGCAGCTTAGTATCAGGACAGGGAAATGAGCAGTTCTTC. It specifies CASSLVSGQGNEQFF.

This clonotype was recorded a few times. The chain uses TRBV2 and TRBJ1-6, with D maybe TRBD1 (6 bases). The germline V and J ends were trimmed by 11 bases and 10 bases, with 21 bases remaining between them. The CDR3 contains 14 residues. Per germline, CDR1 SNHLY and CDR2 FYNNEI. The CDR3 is CAGCRDTTISPLHF. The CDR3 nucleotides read TGTGCCGGATGCCGGGACACTACTATATCACCCCTCCACTTT.

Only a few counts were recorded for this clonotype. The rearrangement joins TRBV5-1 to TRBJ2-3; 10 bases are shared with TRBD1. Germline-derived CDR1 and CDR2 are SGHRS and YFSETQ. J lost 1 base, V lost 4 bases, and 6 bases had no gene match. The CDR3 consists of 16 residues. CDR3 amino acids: CASSLNGQGGTDTQYF. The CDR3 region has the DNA TGCGCCAGCAGCCTGAACGGACAGGGGGGCACAGATACGCAGTATTTT.

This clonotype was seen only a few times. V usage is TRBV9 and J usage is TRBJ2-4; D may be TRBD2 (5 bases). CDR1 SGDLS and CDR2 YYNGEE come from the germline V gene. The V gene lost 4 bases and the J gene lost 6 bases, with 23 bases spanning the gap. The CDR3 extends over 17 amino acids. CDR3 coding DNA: TGTGCCAGCAGCCCTCCGGGTCCTTCCGATGAGGGAAACATTCAGTACTTC. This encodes CASSPPGPSDEGNIQYF. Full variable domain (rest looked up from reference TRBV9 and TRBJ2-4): DSGVTQTPKHLITATGQRVTLRCSPRSGDLSVYWYQQSLDQGLQFLIQYYNGEERAKGNILERFSAQQFPDLHSELNLSSLELGDSALYFCASSPPGPSDEGNIQYFGAGTRLSVL.

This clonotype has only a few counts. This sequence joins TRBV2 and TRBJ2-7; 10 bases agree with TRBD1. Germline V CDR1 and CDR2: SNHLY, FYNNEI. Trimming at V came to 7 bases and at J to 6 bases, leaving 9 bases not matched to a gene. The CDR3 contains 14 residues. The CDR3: CASMVGTGEAEQYF. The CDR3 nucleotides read TGTGCCAGCATGGTGGGGACAGGGGAGGCCGAGCAGTACTTC. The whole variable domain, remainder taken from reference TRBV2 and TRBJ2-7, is EPEVTQTPSHQVTQMGQEVILRCVPISNHLYFYWYRQILGQKVEFLVSFYNNEISEKSEIFDDQFSVERPDGSNFTLKIRSTKLEDSAMYFCASMVGTGEAEQYFGPGTRLTVT.

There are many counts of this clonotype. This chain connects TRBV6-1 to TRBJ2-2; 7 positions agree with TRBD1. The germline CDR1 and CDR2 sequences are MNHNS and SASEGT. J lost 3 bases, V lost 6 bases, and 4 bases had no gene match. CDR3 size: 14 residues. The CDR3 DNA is TGTGCCAGCAGGCTTACAGGGGACACCGGGGAGCTGTTTTTT. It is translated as CASRLTGDTGELFF.

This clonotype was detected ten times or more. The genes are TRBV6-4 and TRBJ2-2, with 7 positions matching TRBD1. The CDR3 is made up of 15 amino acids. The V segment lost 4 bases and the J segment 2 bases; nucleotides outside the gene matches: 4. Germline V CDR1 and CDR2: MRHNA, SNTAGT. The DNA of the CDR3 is TGTGCCAGCAGTGTCGGGACAGCTAACACCGGGGAGCTGTTTTTT. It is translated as CASSVGTANTGELFF.

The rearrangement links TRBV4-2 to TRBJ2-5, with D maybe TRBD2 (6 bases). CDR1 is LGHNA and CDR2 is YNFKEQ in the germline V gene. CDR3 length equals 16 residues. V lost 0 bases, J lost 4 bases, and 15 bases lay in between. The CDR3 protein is CASSQDTGERGETQYF. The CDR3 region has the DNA TGTGCCAGCAGCCAAGATACGGGGGAGAGGGGAGAGACCCAGTACTTC.

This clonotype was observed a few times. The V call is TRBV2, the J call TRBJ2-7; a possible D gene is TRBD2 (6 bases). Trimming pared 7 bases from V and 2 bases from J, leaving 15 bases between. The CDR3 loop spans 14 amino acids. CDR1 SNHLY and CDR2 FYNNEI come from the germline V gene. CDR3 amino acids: CASTQNAGPYEQYF. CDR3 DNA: TGTGCCAGCACCCAAAACGCGGGGCCCTACGAGCAGTACTTC. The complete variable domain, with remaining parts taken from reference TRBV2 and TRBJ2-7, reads EPEVTQTPSHQVTQMGQEVILRCVPISNHLYFYWYRQILGQKVEFLVSFYNNEISEKSEIFDDQFSVERPDGSNFTLKIRSTKLEDSAMYFCASTQNAGPYEQYFGPGTRLTVT.

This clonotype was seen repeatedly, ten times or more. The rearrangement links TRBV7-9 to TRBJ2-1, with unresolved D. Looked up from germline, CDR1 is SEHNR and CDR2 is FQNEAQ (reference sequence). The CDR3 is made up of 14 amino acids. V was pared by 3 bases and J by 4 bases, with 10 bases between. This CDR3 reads CASSFGSGYNEQFF. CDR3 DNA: TGTGCCAGCAGCTTCGGCTCTGGATACAATGAGCAGTTCTTC.

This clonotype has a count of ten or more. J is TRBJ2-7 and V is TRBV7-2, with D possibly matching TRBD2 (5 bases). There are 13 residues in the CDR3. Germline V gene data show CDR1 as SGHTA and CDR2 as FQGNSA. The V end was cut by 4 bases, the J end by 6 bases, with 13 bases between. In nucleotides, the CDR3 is TGTGCCAGCAGCTCCGGCAGGAGGCTCGAGCAGTACTTC. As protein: CASSSGRRLEQYF. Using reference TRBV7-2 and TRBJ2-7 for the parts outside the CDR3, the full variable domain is GAGVSQSPSNKVTEKGKDVELRCDPISGHTALYWYRQSLGQGLEFLIYFQGNSAPDKSGLPSDRFSAERTGGSVSTLTIQRTQQEDSAVYLCASSSGRRLEQYFGPGTRLTVT.

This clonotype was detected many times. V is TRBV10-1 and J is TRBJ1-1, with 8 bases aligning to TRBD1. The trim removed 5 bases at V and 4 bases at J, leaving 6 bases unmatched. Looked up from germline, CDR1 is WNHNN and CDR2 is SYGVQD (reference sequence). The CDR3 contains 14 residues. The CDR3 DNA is TGCGCCAGCAGTATGACAGGGGAAGGCACTGAAGCTTTCTTT. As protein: CASSMTGEGTEAFF.

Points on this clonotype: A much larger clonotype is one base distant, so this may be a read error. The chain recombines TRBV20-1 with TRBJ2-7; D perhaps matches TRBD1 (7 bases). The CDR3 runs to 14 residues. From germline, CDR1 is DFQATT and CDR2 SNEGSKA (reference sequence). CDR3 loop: CSAREEGTAYEQHF. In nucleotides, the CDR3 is TGCAGTGCTAGAGAGGAGGGGACAGCCTACGAGCAGCACTTC.

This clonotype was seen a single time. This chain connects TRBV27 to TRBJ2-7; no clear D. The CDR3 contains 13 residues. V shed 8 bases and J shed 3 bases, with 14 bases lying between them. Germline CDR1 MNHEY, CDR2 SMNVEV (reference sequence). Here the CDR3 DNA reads TGTGCCAGCGGTAAAATCCCCGTCTACGAGCAGTACTTC. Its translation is CASGKIPVYEQYF.

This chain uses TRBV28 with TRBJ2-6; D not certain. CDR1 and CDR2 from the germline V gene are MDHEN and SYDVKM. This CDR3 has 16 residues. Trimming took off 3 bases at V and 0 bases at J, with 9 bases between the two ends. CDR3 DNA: TGTGCCAGCAGTTTTCGAGCCATCTCTGGGGCCAACGTCCTGACTTTC. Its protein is CASSFRAISGANVLTF.

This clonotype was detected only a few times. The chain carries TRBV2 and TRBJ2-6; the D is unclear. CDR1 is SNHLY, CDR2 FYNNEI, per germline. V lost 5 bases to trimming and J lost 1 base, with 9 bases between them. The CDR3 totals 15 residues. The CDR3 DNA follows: TGTGCCAGCAGTCCACTTGGATCTGGGGCCAACGTCCTGACTTTC. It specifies CASSPLGSGANVLTF.

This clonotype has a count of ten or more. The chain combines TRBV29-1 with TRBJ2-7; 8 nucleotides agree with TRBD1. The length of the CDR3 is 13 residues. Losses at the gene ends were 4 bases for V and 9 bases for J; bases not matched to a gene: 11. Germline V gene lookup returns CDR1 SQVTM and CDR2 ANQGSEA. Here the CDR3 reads CSVAGQGSDGQYF. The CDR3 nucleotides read TGCAGCGTTGCAGGACAGGGTTCCGACGGGCAGTACTTC.

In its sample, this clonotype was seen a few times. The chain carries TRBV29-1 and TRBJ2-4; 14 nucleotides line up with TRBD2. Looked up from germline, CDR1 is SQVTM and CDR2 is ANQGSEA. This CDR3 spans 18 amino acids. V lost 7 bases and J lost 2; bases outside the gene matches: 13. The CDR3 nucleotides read TGCAGCGCCGCGTCCCCCGGGACTAGCGGGAGTTCCAAAAACATTCAGTACTTC. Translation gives CSAASPGTSGSSKNIQYF.

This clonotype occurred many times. The CDR3 here is CASSRGGPNTEAFF. The CDR3 nucleotides are TGTGCCAGCAGTCGGGGAGGACCGAACACTGAAGCTTTCTTT. J is TRBJ1-1 and V is TRBV7-3; D gene ambiguous. Germline V gene lookup returns CDR1 SGHTA and CDR2 FQGTGA. Trimming shortened V by 6 bases and J by 1 base, and 12 bases separated the two germline ends. This CDR3 region has 14 residues. Full variable domain (missing parts from reference TRBV7-3 and TRBJ1-1): GAGVSQTPSNKVTEKGKYVELRCDPISGHTALYWYRQSLGQGPEFLIYFQGTGAADDSGLPNDRFFAVRPEGSVSTLKIQRTERGDSAVYLCASSRGGPNTEAFFGQGTRLTVV.

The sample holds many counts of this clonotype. The CDR3 sequence is CASSQDRREGTEAFF. Written as DNA, the CDR3 is TGCGCCAGCAGCCAAGATCGACGGGAGGGCACTGAAGCTTTCTTT. The chain couples TRBV4-1 to TRBJ1-1; D call uncertain. The V gene lost 0 bases and the J gene lost 4 bases, with 12 bases spanning the gap. Germline CDR1 reads MGHRA; CDR2 reads YSYEKL. The CDR3 covers 15 residues.

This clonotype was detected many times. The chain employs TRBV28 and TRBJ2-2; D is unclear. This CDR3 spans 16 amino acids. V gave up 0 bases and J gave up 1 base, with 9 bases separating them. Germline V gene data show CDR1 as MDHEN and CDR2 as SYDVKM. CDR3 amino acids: CASSLWRSENTGELFF. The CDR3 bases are TGTGCCAGCAGTTTATGGCGATCAGAGAACACCGGGGAGCTGTTTTTT.